Listed below are T cell receptor beta chains from one sample, sequenced in a study of T cell repertoires in cytomegalovirus infection. No cognate antigen is known for these TCRs. TCRdb reanalysed the reads using MiXCR and keeps one entry per CDR3 protein. The sample comprises about 900,000 distinct CDR3 sequences, roughly 30% of which are singletons, and around an eighth rests with the top ten. Source: cultured CD8+ T cells from PBMCs, taken from culture after CMV antigen stimulation. These receptors all come from a human donor in good health (CMV status not recorded). Some clones in this sample may be carry-over from other donors' samples. The CDR3 runs from the conserved cysteine through the conserved F or W. D genes are given only for firm matches. Some rows mark clone size as missing; the rest say once, few, many or name a class of expanded clone.

J,D,V,size,DNA,CDR3
TRBJ1-6,.,TRBV27,.,TGTGCCAGCAGTCCCTCCGGGACCAAGAATTCACCCCTCCACTTT,CASSPSGTKNSPLHF
TRBJ2-7,.,TRBV2,.,TGTGCCAGCAGTGATAAAACACGAAGCTCCTACGAGCAGTACTTC,CASSDKTRSSYEQYF
TRBJ2-3,TRBD1,TRBV11-3,few,TGTGCCAGCAGCTCTTCCGGACAGGGCCGGAGGGATACGCAGTATTTT,CASSSSGQGRRDTQYF
TRBJ2-3,TRBD2,TRBV28,few,TGTGCCAGCAGTTCCTCTAGCGGGGTGGCAGATACGCAGTATTTT,CASSSSSGVADTQYF
TRBJ2-2,TRBD2,TRBV6-1,few,TGTGCCAGCAGGTTAGCGGGGGCGAACACCGGGGAGCTGTTTTTT,CASRLAGANTGELFF
TRBJ2-5,TRBD1,TRBV7-9,.,TGTGCCAGCAGCCCCTCGACAGGGCGGGTAAAAGAGACCCAGTACTTC,CASSPSTGRVKETQYF
TRBJ2-3,.,TRBV2,few,TGTGCCAGCACCGAGGAAGGAGCGGAGAGCACAGATACGCAGTATTTT,CASTEEGAESTDTQYF
TRBJ1-3,.,TRBV6-6,.,TGTGCCACCCTATACAGGGAGATCTCTGGAAACACCATATATTTT,CATLYREISGNTIYF
TRBJ1-1,.,TRBV7-9,many,TGTGCCAGCAGCTTAGAGTCGAACACTGAAGCTTTCTTT,CASSLESNTEAFF
TRBJ1-2,.,TRBV4-1,.,TGCGCCAGCAGCCAAGAGGTTGGGGCAGGGGCCCCCGGGGGCTACACCTTC,CASSQEVGAGAPGGYTF
TRBJ1-3,.,TRBV5-1,few,TGCGCCAGCAGCTTGGGCCCAGACGCTGGAAACACCATATATTTT,CASSLGPDAGNTIYF
TRBJ2-3,.,TRBV2,few,TGTGCCAGCAGTGGGGTTAGCTTTTACACAGATACGCAGTATTTT,CASSGVSFYTDTQYF
TRBJ2-1,.,TRBV9,.,TGTGCCAGCAGCGAGGGCCTTGAGCAGTTCTTC,CASSEGLEQFF
TRBJ2-7,.,TRBV27,.,TGTGCCAGCAGCACGGGACTTCTATATGAGCAGTACTTC,CASSTGLLYEQYF
TRBJ2-7,.,TRBV5-5,few,TGTGCCAGCAGCTTGCGGGTTGGGTACGAGCAGTACTTC,CASSLRVGYEQYF
TRBJ2-1,.,TRBV20-1,.,TGCAGTGCTAGAGGCAGGGAACCTAGCTCCTACAATGAGCAGTTCTTC,CSARGREPSSYNEQFF
TRBJ1-1,.,TRBV7-9,many,TGTGCCAGCAGAGACCCACCTAACACTGAAGCTTTCTTT,CASRDPPNTEAFF
TRBJ2-5,.,TRBV11-1,few,TGTGCCAGCAGCTTACCCCCTGGGGGCAGGGAGACCCAGTACTTC,CASSLPPGGRETQYF
TRBJ1-1,.,TRBV19,.,TGTGCCAGTAGTATAGATTCGGGCGAAAAAGCTTTCTTT,CASSIDSGEKAFF
TRBJ2-2,.,TRBV12-3/TRBV12-4,many,TGTGCCAGCAGTTTTCGAAAGGACGGGGAGCTGTTTTTT,CASSFRKDGELFF
TRBJ1-5,.,TRBV20-1,few,TGCAGTGCTAGAGATTCTGTCGGGCGAGGAGGGGGTGAGCCCCAGCATTTT,CSARDSVGRGGGEPQHF
TRBJ1-1,.,TRBV6-5,many,TGTGCCAGCAGTTACGGGGAGACTGAAGCTTTCTTT,CASSYGETEAFF
TRBJ1-2,.,TRBV2,.,TGTGCCAGCAGTGAAACAGGGTTTCGTTCACCCCTCTATGGCTACACCTTC,CASSETGFRSPLYGYTF
TRBJ2-5,TRBD1,TRBV2,.,TGTGCCAGCAGCCCTCCTTCAGGGGGCCTGGAAGAGACCCAGTACTTC,CASSPPSGGLEETQYF
TRBJ1-2,.,TRBV7-4,.,TGTGCCAGCAGCTTAGTTATCGGGGGTAACTATGGCTACACCTTC,CASSLVIGGNYGYTF
TRBJ1-4,.,TRBV19,.,TGTGCCAGTAGTATCGGAGGGTTTCAAAAACTGTTTTTT,CASSIGGFQKLFF
TRBJ1-1,.,TRBV6-4,many,TGTGCCAGCAGTGTCGGTAGTAACACTGAAGCTTTCTTT,CASSVGSNTEAFF
TRBJ2-3,TRBD1,TRBV5-6,.,TGTGCCAGCAGCTTGGTCACAGGGGCGGTTCTGGGCACAGATACGCAGTATTTT,CASSLVTGAVLGTDTQYF
TRBJ2-2,.,TRBV7-9,few,TGTGCCAGCAGCTTAGAGGTCCCAGCCCCCACCGGGGAGCTGTTTTTT,CASSLEVPAPTGELFF
TRBJ1-1,.,TRBV5-1,.,TGCGCCACCATAGGAGAGATGAACACTGAAGCTTTCTTT,CATIGEMNTEAFF
TRBJ1-5,TRBD1,TRBV6-2/TRBV6-3,.,TGTGCCAGCAGGACACACAGGGGGGACGATCAGCCCCAGCATTTT,CASRTHRGDDQPQHF
TRBJ1-5,.,TRBV6-2/TRBV6-3,few,TGTGCCAGCAGTCCCCTTGACGGCCATCAGCCCCAGCATTTT,CASSPLDGHQPQHF
TRBJ2-3,TRBD2,TRBV7-3,few,TGTGCCAGCAGCTTAGCATTAGCGGGGCCCTTGGGGGCAGATACGCAGTATTTT,CASSLALAGPLGADTQYF
TRBJ2-1,TRBD1,TRBV2,.,TGTGCCATGATCAGGGGGCCTACCTACAATGAGCAGTTCTTC,CAMIRGPTYNEQFF
TRBJ2-1,TRBD1,TRBV10-3,once,TGTGCCATCAGTGAGACAGGGGGCGTTTTGGATGAGCAGTTCTTC,CAISETGGVLDEQFF
TRBJ1-2,.,TRBV6-6,once,TGTGCCAACAGACAACAGGGAGCTAACTATGGCTACACCTTC,CANRQQGANYGYTF
TRBJ2-1,.,TRBV4-1,.,TGCGCCAGCAGCCAGACCCTTTACAATGAGCAGTTCTTC,CASSQTLYNEQFF
TRBJ2-3,TRBD2,TRBV9,.,TGTGCCAGCAGCGGAAGTAGCGGGATCACAGATACGCAGTATTTT,CASSGSSGITDTQYF
TRBJ2-1,TRBD2,TRBV7-6,few,TGTGCCAGCAGCATACTACTAGCGGAACCCTACAATGAGCAGTTCTTC,CASSILLAEPYNEQFF
TRBJ1-2,.,TRBV6-5,.,TGTGCCAGCAGTTACTTTACAGGCTCCTTGGGCTATGGCTACACCTTC,CASSYFTGSLGYGYTF
TRBJ1-5,.,TRBV27,few,TGTGCCAGCAGTTATCTAGGGTACAATCAGCCCCAGCATTTT,CASSYLGYNQPQHF
TRBJ2-6,.,TRBV9,many,TGTGCCAGCAGCGTGGGTTCTGGGGCCAACGTCCTGACTTTC,CASSVGSGANVLTF
TRBJ2-7,.,TRBV5-4,.,TGTGCCAGCACCGAACCGGGGACCTACGAGCAGTACTTC,CASTEPGTYEQYF
TRBJ2-1,TRBD2,TRBV19,.,TGTGCCAGTAGTATGGTAGCGGGCTCCTACAATGAGCAGTTCTTC,CASSMVAGSYNEQFF
TRBJ1-6,.,TRBV7-6,many,TGTGCCAGCAGCCCTAAAATTTATAATTCACCCCTCCACTTT,CASSPKIYNSPLHF
TRBJ2-3,.,TRBV6-2/TRBV6-3,many,TGTGCCAGCAGTTACTCGAGGGACCTCACAGATACGCAGTATTTT,CASSYSRDLTDTQYF
TRBJ1-1,.,TRBV20-1,.,TGCAGTGCTAGAGATTATAGGGGGAACATGAACACTGAAGCTTTCTTT,CSARDYRGNMNTEAFF
TRBJ1-1,.,TRBV7-2,many,TGTGCCAGCAGCAACATGGACAGTACGATGAACACTGAAGCTTTCTTT,CASSNMDSTMNTEAFF
TRBJ2-2,TRBD1,TRBV7-9,.,TGTGCCAGCATCAAGGGAACAGGGGGCCGAAAGACCGGGGAGCTGTTTTTT,CASIKGTGGRKTGELFF
TRBJ2-1,.,TRBV6-1,few,TGTGCCAGCAGTGTGACCCGTCCTCCCGCCCCCAATGAGCAGTTCTTC,CASSVTRPPAPNEQFF
TRBJ2-1,TRBD2,TRBV9,.,TGTGCCAGCAGCGTAGAAGCGGGGGGATACAATGAGCAGTTCTTC,CASSVEAGGYNEQFF